This T cell receptor (beta chain) was captured in a study of shared T cell receptors in the human thymus. This CDR3 has 18 amino acids. Trimming stripped 1 base from V and 1 base from J, with 20 bases between. Germline V lookup: CDR1 SGHNT, CDR2 YYREEE (reference sequence). Measured with immunoSEQ multiplex PCR; TCRdb has only the in-frame clones, and not every one. The table has over 650,000 clones, 87% seen once. Another study also made use of these data, one on human thymus T cells.

The chain has TRBV5-4 and TRBJ1-1, with D uncertain. This receptor was taken from a boy under three years old with a congenital heart defect. Sequencing was done on a sample of thymocytes. CDR3 sequence (DNA): TGTGCCAGCAGCTTGTACCGGGGTACGCGAAATCAGAACACTGAAGCTTTCTTT. Its protein product is CASSLYRGTRNQNTEAFF. Using reference TRBV5-4 and TRBJ1-1 for the parts outside the CDR3, the full variable domain is ETGVTQSPTHLIKTRGQQVTLRCSSQSGHNTVSWYQQALGQGPQFIFQYYREEENGRGNFPPRFSGLQFPNYSSELNVNALELDDSALYLCASSLYRGTRNQNTEAFFGQGTRLTVV.